This passage covers 30 T cell receptor beta chains from one sample sequenced in a study of control samples from healthy donors and cancer patients. Repertoires were generated with immunoSEQ multiplex PCR, while TCRdb's copy carries only in-frame clones and drops some. The data contain over 90,000 clones, approximately 90% of them singletons. Source material: PBMCs. The receptors come from a man aged 55 to 70 with lung cancer.

V usage is TRBV24-1 and J usage is TRBJ2-1; D could derive from TRBD1 or TRBD2 (5 bases each). Germline CDR1 KGHDR, CDR2 SFDVKD. This CDR3 contains 18 residues. Between the trimmed V and J ends, which lost 3 bases and 0 bases, there was a span of 17 bases. The CDR3 protein is CATSDPSRAGSSYNEQFF. CDR3 nucleotides: TGTGCCACCAGTGATCCCTCCAGGGCTGGGAGCTCCTACAATGAGCAGTTCTTC.

The CDR3 reads CASSGGSGAFF. The CDR3, as DNA: TGTGCCAGCAGCGGGGGTTCCGGCGCTTTCTTT. V and J are TRBV5-8 and TRBJ1-1, with D possibly matching TRBD1 (5 bases). V lost 4 bases and J lost 11, with 12 bases in between. Germline assignment: CDR1 SGHTS and CDR2 YDEGEE. The CDR3 consists of 11 residues.

The chain uses TRBV5-1 and TRBJ2-5; D tentatively fits TRBD1 or TRBD2 (6 bases each). V dropped 5 bases and J dropped 4 bases, with 12 bases sitting between them. From germline, CDR1 is SGHRS and CDR2 YFSETQ. The CDR3 has 13 amino acids. The CDR3 DNA follows: TGCGCCAGCAGGGTAGAGGGGGGAGAGACCCAGTACTTC. This gives the protein CASRVEGGETQYF. The variable domain in full, completed from reference TRBV5-1 and TRBJ2-5, reads KAGVTQTPRYLIKTRGQQVTLSCSPISGHRSVSWYQQTPGQGLQFLFEYFSETQRNKGNFPGRFSGRQFSNSRSEMNVSTLELGDSALYLCASRVEGGETQYFGPGTRLLVL.

CDR3 sequence reads: CASSLAGMDGYTF. The CDR3 bases are TGCGCCAGCAGCTTGGCAGGGATGGATGGCTACACCTTC. The chain uses TRBV5-1 and TRBJ1-2, with TRBD1 as a possible D gene (5 bases). Germline V CDR1 and CDR2: SGHRS, YFSETQ. There are 13 residues in the CDR3. V lost 0 bases, J lost 6 bases, and 9 bases lay in between.

The DNA for the CDR3 is TGTGCCAGCAGGTCTACTAGCGGGGGTGCCACAGATACGCAGTATTTT. Protein: CASRSTSGGATDTQYF. The chain has TRBV6-6 and TRBJ2-3; 11 positions agree with TRBD2. V shed 6 bases and J 2 bases; nucleotides not matched to a gene: 7. This CDR3 is 16 amino acids long. Germline values: CDR1 MNHNY, CDR2 SVGAGI (reference sequence).

This clone was seen once. This chain connects TRBV6-1 to TRBJ1-1; no clear D. Germline CDR1 and CDR2: MNHNS and SASEGT. This CDR3 spans 13 amino acids. Trimming removed 3 bases at V and 4 bases at J, with 9 bases between. The CDR3 is CASSEEGFTEAFF. The CDR3 coding sequence is TGTGCCAGCAGTGAGGAAGGGTTCACTGAAGCTTTCTTT.

The V and J genes are TRBV7-2 and TRBJ1-2; D perhaps matches TRBD1 (6 bases). Germline assignment: CDR1 SGHTA and CDR2 FQGNSA. Trimming removed 2 bases at V and 8 bases at J, with 18 bases between. The CDR3 runs 15 residues. CDR3 loop: CASSLTGTNPMGYTF. CDR3 DNA sequence: TGTGCCAGCAGCTTAACCGGGACAAATCCTATGGGCTACACCTTC.

The rearrangement joins TRBV19 to TRBJ2-3, with D possibly being TRBD1 (5 bases). The germline V gene encodes CDR1 LNHDA and CDR2 SQIVND (reference sequence). This CDR3 contains 15 residues. V lost 9 bases to trimming and J lost 1 base, with 17 bases between them. Written as DNA, the CDR3 is TGTGCCAGCCAGGGTATGGAGAGTGGCACAGATACGCAGTATTTT. Translated, it gives CASQGMESGTDTQYF.

As regards this clone: A junction boundary mismatches the germline segment, possibly from a read error. This CDR3 reads CANSLEVTSGNTIYF. The CDR3, as DNA: TGTGCCAACAGCTTGGAAGTGACCTCTGGAAACACCATATATTTT. The V gene is TRBV5-5, the J gene TRBJ1-3; D gene unclear. Germline loops: CDR1 SGHKS, CDR2 YYEKEE (reference sequence). The CDR3 length is 15 residues.

The chain is built from TRBV9 and TRBJ1-2; no clear D. This CDR3 region has 13 residues. V lost 0 bases and J 8 bases, leaving 11 bases between the germline ends. Germline V gives CDR1 SGDLS, CDR2 YYNGEE. The CDR3 DNA is TGTGCCAGCAGCGTAGCTGTTTATGTGGGCTACACCTTC. Its translation: CASSVAVYVGYTF.

This chain connects TRBV7-2 to TRBJ1-3; D is unclear. Germline loops: CDR1 SGHTA, CDR2 FQGNSA. The V and J ends lost 1 base and 2 bases respectively, with 6 bases between them. This CDR3 spans 14 amino acids. The CDR3 coding sequence is TGTGCCAGCAGCTTAGGCGAAACTGGAAACACCATATATTTT. As protein: CASSLGETGNTIYF.

The J gene is TRBJ2-2, the V gene TRBV7-9; 7 nucleotides agree with TRBD1. The CDR3 has 15 amino acids. The germline CDR1 and CDR2 sequences are SEHNR and FQNEAQ (reference sequence). Trimming removed 5 bases from V and 2 bases from J; junction bases left unmatched: 5. The CDR3 bases are TGTGCCAGCAGCCTATGGACAGGAAACACCGGGGAGCTGTTTTTT. This translates into CASSLWTGNTGELFF. The entire variable domain, with the rest obtained from reference TRBV7-9 and TRBJ2-2, is as follows: DTGVSQNPRHKITKRGQNVTFRCDPISEHNRLYWYRQTLGQGPEFLTYFQNEAQLEKSRLLSDRFSAERPKGSFSTLEIQRTEQGDSAMYLCASSLWTGNTGELFFGEGSRLTVL.

The rearrangement joins TRBV7-2 to TRBJ2-7; TRBD1 agrees at 7 bases. V was pared by 3 bases and J by 4 bases, with 6 bases of the junction left unmatched. Germline V gene sequence: CDR1 SGHTA, CDR2 FQGNSA. There are 14 residues in the CDR3. Here the CDR3 DNA reads TGTGCCAGCAGCTTTAACGGACAGGAGTACGAGCAGTACTTC. It specifies CASSFNGQEYEQYF.

This chain joins TRBV6-5 and TRBJ1-2; no clear D. The V and J ends lost 6 bases and 2 bases respectively, with 7 bases between them. The CDR3 is 12 amino acids. Germline assignment: CDR1 MNHEY and CDR2 SVGAGI. The CDR3 DNA sequence: TGTGCCAGCAGGGGAATCAACTATGGCTACACCTTC. Protein product: CASRGINYGYTF.

V and J are TRBV30 and TRBJ2-1; unclear D gene. Deletions cut 2 bases from V and 5 bases from J, with 13 bases between. The germline V gene has CDR1 GTSNPN and CDR2 SVGIG (reference sequence). The CDR3 loop spans 14 amino acids. The CDR3 sequence is CAWSPGRSHNEQFF. The CDR3 DNA follows: TGTGCCTGGAGTCCAGGCAGGTCTCACAATGAGCAGTTCTTC.

V is TRBV10-3 and J is TRBJ2-7; D tentatively fits TRBD1 or TRBD2 (5 bases each). The germline V gene has CDR1 ENHRY and CDR2 SYGVKD. This CDR3 has 16 residues. V lost 4 bases to trimming and J lost 5 bases, with 21 bases between them. The DNA of the CDR3 is TGTGCCATCAGTGCTGAGGGAGCAGGGAAGAGTGACGAGCAGTACTTC. This encodes CAISAEGAGKSDEQYF.

V gene TRBV12-3 or TRBV12-4 combines with J gene TRBJ1-1, with D perhaps matching TRBD1 (6 bases). Deletions cut 6 bases from V and 5 bases from J, with 13 bases between. The CDR3 runs to 13 residues. This CDR3 reads CASRQGWVTEAFF. CDR3 nucleotides: TGTGCCAGCAGACAGGGATGGGTGACTGAAGCTTTCTTT.

The chain employs TRBV13 and TRBJ2-2; D possibly corresponds to TRBD1 (6 bases). V lost 8 bases and J lost 3, with 13 bases in between. The CDR3 has 14 amino acids. Germline V gene data show CDR1 as PRHDT and CDR2 as FYEKMQ (reference sequence). CDR3 amino acids: CASPQGWYTGELFF. For the CDR3, the DNA is TGTGCCAGCCCTCAGGGGTGGTACACCGGGGAGCTGTTTTTT.

There are a few counts of this clone. This chain links TRBV7-9 with TRBJ1-1; a possible D gene is TRBD1 (5 bases). CDR1 SEHNR and CDR2 FQNEAQ come from the germline V gene (reference sequence). V lost 5 bases, J lost 10 bases, and 23 bases lay in between. The CDR3 has 15 residues. Here the CDR3 DNA reads TGTGCCAGCAGCAACCTAACTACAAGGAGGGGTTCAGCTTTCTTT. This sequence encodes CASSNLTTRRGSAFF.

The chain links TRBV29-1 to TRBJ2-1; 13 bases agree with TRBD2. V trimming: 3 bases; J trimming: 9 bases; junction bases outside the gene matches: 14. The CDR3 totals 17 residues. Germline V CDR1 and CDR2: SQVTM, ANQGSEA. The DNA of the CDR3 is TGCAGCGTTGAGGGGTTCCCCGGGACTAGCGGGGAAGGTGAGCAGTTCTTC. Translation gives CSVEGFPGTSGEGEQFF.

This chain links TRBV7-6 with TRBJ2-1; tentative D call: TRBD2 (5 bases). Germline CDR1 and CDR2: SGHVS and FNYEAQ. V was trimmed by 2 bases and J by 9 bases, leaving 17 bases between them. The CDR3 has 15 amino acids. CDR3 amino acids: CASSLSSTRSGEQFF. In nucleotides, the CDR3 is TGTGCCAGCAGCTTAAGTAGTACGCGCAGCGGTGAGCAGTTCTTC. Based on the CDR3 plus reference TRBV7-6 and TRBJ2-1, the full variable domain is GAGVSQSPRYKVTKRGQDVALRCDPISGHVSLYWYRQALGQGPEFLTYFNYEAQQDKSGLPNDRFSAERPEGSISTLTIQRTEQRDSAMYRCASSLSSTRSGEQFFGPGTRLTVL.

This clone was found a few times. This sequence joins TRBV5-1 and TRBJ1-6; D is unclear. The CDR3 contains 15 residues. CDR1 and CDR2 from the germline V gene are SGHRS and YFSETQ. V gave up 4 bases and J gave up 8 bases, with 16 bases separating them. CDR3 loop: CASSLEPGGDSPLHF. As DNA, the CDR3 is TGCGCCAGCAGCCTGGAGCCCGGCGGGGATTCACCCCTCCACTTT.

This rearrangement joins TRBV5-1 to TRBJ1-1; tentative D call: TRBD1 (5 bases). Between the trimmed V and J ends, which lost 6 bases and 2 bases, there was a span of 14 bases. The CDR3 totals 14 residues. Germline CDR1 SGHRS, CDR2 YFSETQ. CDR3 DNA sequence: TGCGCCAGCACCACGGGGGGAACAAACACTGAAGCTTTCTTT. Translation gives CASTTGGTNTEAFF.

Notes on this clone: This specimen includes other DNA sequences encoding the same CDR3. The CDR3 DNA reads TGTGCCAGCAGTTCAGGGGGCACCGAGGCTTTCTTT. It yields the protein CASSSGGTEAFF. The V gene is TRBV12-3 or TRBV12-4, the J gene TRBJ1-1; the match to TRBD1 covers 8 bases. V was clipped by 4 bases and J by 11 bases; unmatched bases: 6. CDR3 length equals 12 residues.

The J gene is TRBJ1-4, the V gene TRBV6-6; no reliable D call. The CDR3 loop spans 14 amino acids. Trimming removed 4 bases from V and 5 bases from J, with 11 bases in between. Germline V lookup: CDR1 MNHNY, CDR2 SVGAGI (reference sequence). The CDR3, as DNA: TGTGCCAGCAGTTCCGGGAGGCTAAATGAAAAACTGTTTTTT. Its protein product is CASSSGRLNEKLFF.

The chain has TRBV7-3 and TRBJ2-1, with D perhaps TRBD2 (5 bases). The CDR3 is 15 amino acids. V was cut by 2 bases and J by 2 bases, with 10 bases left in between. In germline, CDR1 is SGHTA, CDR2 FQGTGA. CDR3 protein: CASSLGEGPYNEQFF. The CDR3 coding sequence is TGTGCCAGCAGCTTAGGAGAGGGTCCCTACAATGAGCAGTTCTTC. Combining the CDR3 with reference TRBV7-3 and TRBJ2-1 gives the whole variable domain GAGVSQTPSNKVTEKGKYVELRCDPISGHTALYWYRQSLGQGPEFLIYFQGTGAADDSGLPNDRFFAVRPEGSVSTLKIQRTERGDSAVYLCASSLGEGPYNEQFFGPGTRLTVL.

CDR3 amino acids: CASSGGTSGGASSLVTDTQYF. The CDR3 coding sequence is TGTGCCAGCAGCGGAGGGACTAGCGGGGGGGCCTCTTCTTTGGTCACAGATACGCAGTATTTT. The genes are TRBV9 and TRBJ2-3; TRBD2 aligns across 16 bases. This CDR3 contains 21 residues. Germline assignment: CDR1 SGDLS and CDR2 YYNGEE. V shed 3 bases and J 2 bases; nucleotides not matched to a gene: 15.

The chain joins TRBV7-2 to TRBJ1-4; no definite D call. The CDR3 totals 16 residues. Trimming took 5 bases from V and 0 from J, leaving 13 bases between them. Per the germline V gene, CDR1 is SGHTA and CDR2 is FQGNSA. The DNA for the CDR3 is TGTGCCAGCAGCCCGAGTTGGATTGCAACTAATGAAAAACTGTTTTTT. This encodes CASSPSWIATNEKLFF.

This chain uses TRBV2 with TRBJ2-7, with 9 bases identical to TRBD1. Germline CDR1 reads SNHLY; CDR2 reads FYNNEI. This CDR3 has 11 amino acids. V gave up 8 bases and J gave up 8 bases; unmatched junction bases: 4. CDR3 DNA: TGTGCCAGCGGGACAGGGTGGAAGCAGTACGTC. Amino acids: CASGTGWKQYV.

This chain links TRBV7-2 with TRBJ1-1, with 8 positions matching TRBD1. With V trimmed by 5 bases and J by 4 bases, 3 bases remained unmatched. Germline CDR1 SGHTA, CDR2 FQGNSA. This CDR3 has 13 amino acids. CDR3 nucleotides: TGTGCCAGCAGCCAGGGGGCGCGCACTGAAGCTTTCTTT. Its translation is CASSQGARTEAFF.